This T cell receptor (beta chain) was recorded in a study of T cell clonality in common variable immunodeficiency. Aged about 9 to 64 years, CVID subjects averaged about 38 years old. Donors gave roughly 4.5 to 9 ml heparinized peripheral whole blood. Trimming removed 3 bases from V and 7 bases from J, with 13 bases in between. The CDR3 consists of 13 residues. The germline gives CDR1 DFQATT, CDR2 SNEGSKA (reference sequence). Libraries were prepared by immunoSEQ multiplex PCR; TCRdb keeps only in-frame clonotypes and omits some of them. This set yields over 30,000 clones and no singletons; the top ten hold 6.1%. This clone has a count of ten or more. Its target is unknown. Read coverage stops 3 residues before the CDR3 terminus; the germline J gene supplies the remainder. Study conclusions and caveats: Reportedly, TCR beta sequences from common variable immunodeficiency showed fewer deletions and N-nucleotide insertions. TCRbeta clonality was increased in CVID versus healthy controls.

The source is a human donor with common variable immunodeficiency. The sample consisted of peripheral blood mononuclear cells. The chain combines TRBV20-1 with TRBJ1-5, with a possible D match to TRBD1 (5 bases). Incomplete CDR3 DNA: TGCAGTGCTAGCCAACAGGAAGGGCAGCCC. This codes for CSASQQEGQP. The whole CDR3 reads CSASQQEGQPQHF.